This TCR beta chain was captured by sequencing in a study of T cells in localized non-small cell lung cancer. Findings and limits, study-wide: Sequence data derive from only one tumor region, so heterogeneity remains possible. Peak T cell clonality was found in uninvolved adjacent lung, exceeding tumor. Overall survival was longer when the density of T cells in the blood was higher.

With 6 bases removed from V and 3 bases from J, the gap between germline ends came to 18 bases. Germline CDR1 reads KGHSH; CDR2 reads LQKENI. The CDR3 is 16 amino acids. To note about this clone: Its antigen remains unknown.

TCRdb's copy holds only in-frame clones and misses some; the assay was immunoSEQ multiplex PCR. The sample consists of 45,000 to 50,000 clones, about 88% of them appearing once. The source material was PBMCs, sampled before any cancer treatment. This rearrangement joins TRBV18 to TRBJ1-3; D uncertain. This receptor was obtained from a man between 35 and 75 years old with stage II lung adenocarcinoma. Here the CDR3 DNA reads TGTGCCAGCTCCAAGACCGGGGTCTTAGGTGGAAACACCATATATTTT. Translation gives CASSKTGVLGGNTIYF.